Each of the 12 T cell receptor beta chains below was sequenced from the same sample in a study of glioma-infiltrating T cells. The iRepertoire nested amplicon-rescue multiplex PCR amplified TCR alpha and beta CDR3s from RNA. TCRdb fed the multiplex PCR reads into MiXCR, producing one record per CDR3 protein. The data hold approximately 400,000 distinct CDR3 sequences, with roughly two fifths observed a single time. The source material was glioma tissue, nonneoplastic brain tissue, or PBMCs (not recorded which). Receptor source: a human donor with low-grade glioma or glioblastoma, undergoing nonglioma brain surgery, or in good health (not recorded which).

The chain couples TRBV6-2 or TRBV6-3 to TRBJ2-5; 11 nucleotides agree with TRBD2. There are 15 residues in the CDR3. Looked up from germline, CDR1 is MNHEY and CDR2 is SVGEGT. Trimming at V came to 4 bases and at J to 1 base, leaving 2 bases not matched to a gene. For the CDR3, the DNA is TGTGCCAGCAGTTCCGGGACTAGCGGCCAAGAGACCCAGTACTTC. Residues: CASSSGTSGQETQYF.

The chain uses TRBV6-1 and TRBJ2-1, with TRBD2 matching over 7 bases. The CDR3 contains 13 residues. The junction had 9 bases not matched to a gene; V was cut back by 4 bases and J by 12 bases. Germline lookup yields CDR1 MNHNS and CDR2 SASEGT. The DNA of the CDR3 is TGTGCCAGCAGTGGGACTAGTGTCGTTTGGCAGTTCTTC. This encodes CASSGTSVVWQFF.

Comments on this clonotype: A much larger clone is a single base away; this may be a read error. The rearrangement joins TRBV6-2 or TRBV6-3 to TRBJ2-7; D not certain. The ends were cut back, 4 bases at V and 3 bases at J, with 10 bases in the middle. The CDR3 sequence is 13 residues long. Germline CDR1 reads MNHEY; CDR2 reads SVGEGT. CDR3 loop: CASSWATNYEQYF. The CDR3 nucleotides read TGTGCCAGCAGTTGGGCAACGAACTACGAGCAGTACTTC.

There are many counts of this clonotype. This sequence joins TRBV27 and TRBJ2-1; 12 nucleotides match TRBD2. The CDR3 extends over 15 amino acids. V lost 6 bases, J lost 6 bases, and 6 bases stayed unmatched. Germline CDR1 and CDR2: MNHEY and SMNVEV (reference sequence). The CDR3 region is CASSDGLAGFNEQFF. CDR3 in DNA: TGTGCCAGCAGCGATGGACTAGCGGGATTCAATGAGCAGTTCTTC.

Concerning this clonotype: A much larger clone differs from this one at a single base, so this may be a read error. The rearrangement uses TRBV27 and TRBJ1-1; D gene ambiguous. The CDR3 covers 14 residues. Germline-derived CDR1 and CDR2 are MNHEY and SMNVEV (reference sequence). Trimming left V 2 bases short and J 5 bases short, with 12 bases between. In DNA, the CDR3 is TGTGCCAGCAGTTTAAGCCTCCCGGGAACTGAAGCTTTCTTT. It specifies CASSLSLPGTEAFF.

This clonotype has just a few counts. The gene calls are TRBV12-3 or TRBV12-4 and TRBJ2-5, with 9 bases that match TRBD2. After removal of 2 bases from V and 2 bases from J, the junction contained 3 bases not matched to a gene. The CDR3 is 15 residues long. The CDR3 DNA is TGTGCCAGCAGTTTAAGGCTAGCGGGACAAGAGACCCAGTACTTC. Translated, it gives CASSLRLAGQETQYF.

This chain uses TRBV20-1 with TRBJ2-7, with 7 bases identical to TRBD1. Germline CDR1 reads DFQATT; CDR2 reads SNEGSKA (reference sequence). The CDR3 has 14 residues. The V and J ends lost 4 bases and 4 bases, in that order; junction bases with no gene match: 10. CDR3 nucleotides: TGCAGTGCTAAAGGGACAGAGCGCCGGTACGAGCAGTACTTC. Residues: CSAKGTERRYEQYF.

The V call is TRBV30, the J call TRBJ2-3, with D possibly matching TRBD1 (7 bases). The CDR3 has 15 amino acids. Germline values: CDR1 GTSNPN, CDR2 SVGIG (reference sequence). Trimming left V 0 bases short and J 6 bases short, with 16 bases between. The CDR3 spells CAWSVQGGTVDTQYF. CDR3 nucleotide sequence: TGTGCCTGGAGTGTACAAGGCGGGACAGTTGATACGCAGTATTTT.

At least ten counts were recorded for this clonotype. The rearrangement joins TRBV27 to TRBJ2-1; tentative D call: TRBD1 (5 bases). Per germline, CDR1 MNHEY and CDR2 SMNVEV (reference sequence). The CDR3 spans 14 residues. Trimming pared 1 base from V and 5 bases from J, leaving 9 bases between. The CDR3 spells CASSLYQGNNEQFF. In DNA form, the CDR3 reads TGTGCCAGCAGTTTATACCAGGGTAACAATGAGCAGTTCTTC.

For the CDR3, the DNA is TGTGCCAGCAGTGAAGGGGGACAGGGGACAGCCTACGAGCAGTACTTC. Protein: CASSEGGQGTAYEQYF. The chain employs TRBV25-1 and TRBJ2-5; 10 bases line up with TRBD1. The closer fit of TRBJ2-7 to the DNA end suggests the J call may be wrong. In germline, CDR1 is MGHDK, CDR2 SYGVNS. The CDR3 length is 16 residues.

This clonotype appeared once. This may be a read error, as it is one base from a much larger clone. The rearrangement uses TRBV28 and TRBJ1-5; D not resolved. Per germline, CDR1 MDHEN and CDR2 SYDVKM. V was cut by 6 bases and J by 9 bases, with 9 bases left in between. The CDR3 is made up of 11 amino acids. The CDR3 DNA reads as TGTGCCAGCAGGAACATATTGCCCCAGCATTTT. Protein product: CASRNILPQHF.

The sample holds a few counts of this clonotype. The chain links TRBV24-1 to TRBJ1-5; D unresolved. V was pared by 2 bases and J by 6 bases, with 7 bases between. The V gene's germline CDR1 is KGHDR and CDR2 SFDVKD. The CDR3 runs 13 residues. The DNA for the CDR3 is TGTGCCACCAGTGATTCGCAGACTCAGCCCCAGCATTTT. Residues: CATSDSQTQPQHF.